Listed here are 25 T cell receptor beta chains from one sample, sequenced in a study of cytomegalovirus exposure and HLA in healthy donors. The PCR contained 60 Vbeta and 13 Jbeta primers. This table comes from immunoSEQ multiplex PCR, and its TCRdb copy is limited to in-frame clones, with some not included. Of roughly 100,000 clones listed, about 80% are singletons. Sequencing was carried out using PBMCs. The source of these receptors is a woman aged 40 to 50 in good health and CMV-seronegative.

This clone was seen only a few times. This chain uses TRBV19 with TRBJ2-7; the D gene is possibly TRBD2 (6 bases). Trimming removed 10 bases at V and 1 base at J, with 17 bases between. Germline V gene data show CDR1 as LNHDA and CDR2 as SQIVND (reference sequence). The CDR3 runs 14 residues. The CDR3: CATHRDSTSYEQYF. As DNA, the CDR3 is TGTGCCACCCACCGGGACTCCACTTCCTACGAGCAGTACTTC.

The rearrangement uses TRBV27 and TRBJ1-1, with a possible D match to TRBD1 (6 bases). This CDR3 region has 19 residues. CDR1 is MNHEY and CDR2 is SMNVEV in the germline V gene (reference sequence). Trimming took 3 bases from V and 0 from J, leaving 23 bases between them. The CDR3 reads CASSLLAGARARMNTEAFF. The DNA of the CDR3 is TGTGCCAGCAGTTTGCTGGCGGGGGCCCGGGCGAGGATGAACACTGAAGCTTTCTTT.

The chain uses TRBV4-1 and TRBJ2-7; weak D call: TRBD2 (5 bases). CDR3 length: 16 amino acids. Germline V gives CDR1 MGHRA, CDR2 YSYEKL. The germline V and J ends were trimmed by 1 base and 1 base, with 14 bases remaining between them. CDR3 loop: CASSQAGGGASYEQYF. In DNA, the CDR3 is TGCGCCAGCAGCCAAGCGGGCGGAGGCGCTTCCTACGAGCAGTACTTC.

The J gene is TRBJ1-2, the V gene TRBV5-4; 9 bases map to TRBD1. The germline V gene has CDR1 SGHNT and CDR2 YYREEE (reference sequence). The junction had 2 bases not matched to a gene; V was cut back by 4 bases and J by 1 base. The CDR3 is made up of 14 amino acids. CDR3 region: CASSRTGDNYGYTF. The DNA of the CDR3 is TGTGCCAGCAGCCGGACAGGGGATAACTATGGCTACACCTTC.

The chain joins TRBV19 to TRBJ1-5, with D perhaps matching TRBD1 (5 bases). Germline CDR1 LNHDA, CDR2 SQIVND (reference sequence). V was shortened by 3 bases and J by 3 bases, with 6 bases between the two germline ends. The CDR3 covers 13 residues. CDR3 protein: CASSMGPNQPQHF. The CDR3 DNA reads TGTGCCAGTAGTATGGGGCCCAATCAGCCCCAGCATTTT.

The CDR3 loop is CASSVAGTGYHEQYF. The CDR3 DNA reads TGCGCCAGCTCCGTTGCGGGGACAGGGTACCACGAGCAGTACTTC. The chain combines TRBV5-1 with TRBJ2-5; 9 nucleotides agree with TRBD1. The DNA matches TRBJ2-7 better at its end, which makes the J call doubtful. CDR3 length equals 15 residues. Germline loops: CDR1 SGHRS, CDR2 YFSETQ.

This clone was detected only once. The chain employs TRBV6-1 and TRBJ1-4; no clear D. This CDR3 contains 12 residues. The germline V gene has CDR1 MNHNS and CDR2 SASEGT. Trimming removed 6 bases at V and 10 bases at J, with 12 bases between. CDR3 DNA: TGTGCCAGCAGCAGCGGTTCCCTAAAACTGTTTTTT. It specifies CASSSGSLKLFF.

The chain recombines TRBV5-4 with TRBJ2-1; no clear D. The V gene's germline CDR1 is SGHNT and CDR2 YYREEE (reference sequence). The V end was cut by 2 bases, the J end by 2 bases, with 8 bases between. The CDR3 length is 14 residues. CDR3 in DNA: TGTGCCAGCAGCTTACGTGAGCCCTACAATGAGCAGTTCTTC. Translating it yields CASSLREPYNEQFF.

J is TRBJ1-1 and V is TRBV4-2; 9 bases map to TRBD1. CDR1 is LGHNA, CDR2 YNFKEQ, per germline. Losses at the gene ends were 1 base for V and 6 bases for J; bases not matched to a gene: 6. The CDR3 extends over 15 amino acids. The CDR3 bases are TGTGCCAGCAGCCAAGGTGTCACAGGGGGCCCTGAAGCTTTCTTT. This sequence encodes CASSQGVTGGPEAFF.

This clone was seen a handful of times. CDR3: CASSPGAVAYNEQFF. The CDR3 DNA sequence: TGTGCCAGCAGCCCAGGGGCGGTAGCCTACAATGAGCAGTTCTTC. The chain has TRBV7-3 and TRBJ2-1, with D possibly matching TRBD1 (6 bases). Germline lookup yields CDR1 SGHTA and CDR2 FQGTGA. The CDR3 has 15 amino acids. V dropped 5 bases and J dropped 2 bases, with 13 bases sitting between them.

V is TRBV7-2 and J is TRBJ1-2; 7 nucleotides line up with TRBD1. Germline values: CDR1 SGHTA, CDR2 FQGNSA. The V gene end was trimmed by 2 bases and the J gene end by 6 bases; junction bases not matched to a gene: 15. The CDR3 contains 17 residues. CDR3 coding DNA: TGTGCCAGCAGCTTAAGAACGTACCGGGACAGCTGGAATGGCTACACCTTC. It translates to CASSLRTYRDSWNGYTF. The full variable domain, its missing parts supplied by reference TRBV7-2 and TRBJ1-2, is GAGVSQSPSNKVTEKGKDVELRCDPISGHTALYWYRQSLGQGLEFLIYFQGNSAPDKSGLPSDRFSAERTGGSVSTLTIQRTQQEDSAVYLCASSLRTYRDSWNGYTFGSGTRLTVV.

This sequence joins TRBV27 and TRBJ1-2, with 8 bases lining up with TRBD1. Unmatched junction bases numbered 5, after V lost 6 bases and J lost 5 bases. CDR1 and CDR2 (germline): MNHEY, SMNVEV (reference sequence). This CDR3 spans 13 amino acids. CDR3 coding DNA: TGTGCCAGCAGCCCACAGGGGGTATATGGCTACACCTTC. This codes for CASSPQGVYGYTF.

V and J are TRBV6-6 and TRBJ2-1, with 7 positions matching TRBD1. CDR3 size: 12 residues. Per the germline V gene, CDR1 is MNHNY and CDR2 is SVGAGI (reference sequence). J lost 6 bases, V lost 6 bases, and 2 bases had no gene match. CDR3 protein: CASRRTGNEQFF. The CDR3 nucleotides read TGTGCCAGCAGAAGGACAGGCAATGAGCAGTTCTTC.

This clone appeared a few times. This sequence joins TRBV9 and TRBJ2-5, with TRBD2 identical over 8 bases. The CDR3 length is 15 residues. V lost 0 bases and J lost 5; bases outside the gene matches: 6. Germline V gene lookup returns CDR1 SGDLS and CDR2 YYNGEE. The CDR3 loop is CASSVETGGRETQYF. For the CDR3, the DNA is TGTGCCAGCAGCGTAGAGACGGGAGGGAGGGAGACCCAGTACTTC.

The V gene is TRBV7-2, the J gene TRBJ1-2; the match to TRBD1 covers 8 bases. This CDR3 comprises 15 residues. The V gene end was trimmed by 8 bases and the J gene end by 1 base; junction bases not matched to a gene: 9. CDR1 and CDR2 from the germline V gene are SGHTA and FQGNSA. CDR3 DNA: TGTGCCAGCGTTAAGGGACAGGAGATTAACTATGGCTACACCTTC. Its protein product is CASVKGQEINYGYTF.

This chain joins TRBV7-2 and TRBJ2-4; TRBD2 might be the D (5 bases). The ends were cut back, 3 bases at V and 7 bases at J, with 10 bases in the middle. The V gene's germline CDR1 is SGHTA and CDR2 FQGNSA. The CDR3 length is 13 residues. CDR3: CASSFGVFNIQYF. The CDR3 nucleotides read TGTGCCAGCAGCTTCGGGGTATTTAACATTCAGTACTTC.

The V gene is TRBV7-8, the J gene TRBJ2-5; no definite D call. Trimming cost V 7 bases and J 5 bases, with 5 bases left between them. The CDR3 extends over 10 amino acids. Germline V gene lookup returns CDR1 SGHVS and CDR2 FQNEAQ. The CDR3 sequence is CASTPETQYF. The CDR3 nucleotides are TGTGCCAGCACCCCGGAGACCCAGTACTTC.

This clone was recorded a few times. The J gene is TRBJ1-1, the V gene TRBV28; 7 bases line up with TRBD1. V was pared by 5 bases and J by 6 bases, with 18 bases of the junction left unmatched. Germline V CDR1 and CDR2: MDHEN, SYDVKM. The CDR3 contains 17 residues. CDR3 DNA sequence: TGTGCCAGCAGTGCTGACAGGGTTAATCGGGCAGGCGCTGAAGCTTTCTTT. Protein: CASSADRVNRAGAEAFF.

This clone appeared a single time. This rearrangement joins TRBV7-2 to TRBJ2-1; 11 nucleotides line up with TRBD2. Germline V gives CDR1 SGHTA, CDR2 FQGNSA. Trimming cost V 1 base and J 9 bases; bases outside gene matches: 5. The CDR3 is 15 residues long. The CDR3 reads CASSLGLAGIGEQFF. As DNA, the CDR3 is TGTGCCAGCAGCTTAGGACTAGCGGGAATCGGTGAGCAGTTCTTC.

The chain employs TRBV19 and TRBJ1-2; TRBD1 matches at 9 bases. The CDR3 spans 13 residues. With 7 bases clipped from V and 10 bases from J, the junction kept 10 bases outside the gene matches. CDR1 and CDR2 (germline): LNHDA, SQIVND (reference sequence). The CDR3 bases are TGTGCCAGTACCCCCGGGACAGGGCGCGACTACACCTTC. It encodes CASTPGTGRDYTF.

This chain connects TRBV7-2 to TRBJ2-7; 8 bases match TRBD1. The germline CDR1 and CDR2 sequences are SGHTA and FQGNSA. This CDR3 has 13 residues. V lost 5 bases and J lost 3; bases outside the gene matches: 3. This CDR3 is CASSPGTGYEQYF. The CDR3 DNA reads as TGTGCCAGCAGCCCCGGGACAGGCTACGAGCAGTACTTC.

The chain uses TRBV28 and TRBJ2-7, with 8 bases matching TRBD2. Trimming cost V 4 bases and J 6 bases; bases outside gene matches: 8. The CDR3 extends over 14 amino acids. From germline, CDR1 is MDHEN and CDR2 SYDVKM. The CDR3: CASSSPGLGSEQYF. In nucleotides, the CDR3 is TGTGCCAGCAGTTCGCCGGGACTAGGATCCGAGCAGTACTTC.

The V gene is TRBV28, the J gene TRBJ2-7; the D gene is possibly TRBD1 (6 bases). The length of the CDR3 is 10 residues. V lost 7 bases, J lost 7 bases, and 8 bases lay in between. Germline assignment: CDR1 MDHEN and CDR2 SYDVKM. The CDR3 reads CASMRGEQYF. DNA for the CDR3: TGTGCCAGCATGAGGGGGGAGCAGTACTTC.

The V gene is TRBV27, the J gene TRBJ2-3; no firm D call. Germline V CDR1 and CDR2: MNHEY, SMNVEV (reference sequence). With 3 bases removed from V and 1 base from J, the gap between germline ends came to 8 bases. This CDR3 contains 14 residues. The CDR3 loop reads CASSFWSGTDTQYF. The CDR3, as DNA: TGTGCCAGCAGTTTCTGGTCGGGCACAGATACGCAGTATTTT.

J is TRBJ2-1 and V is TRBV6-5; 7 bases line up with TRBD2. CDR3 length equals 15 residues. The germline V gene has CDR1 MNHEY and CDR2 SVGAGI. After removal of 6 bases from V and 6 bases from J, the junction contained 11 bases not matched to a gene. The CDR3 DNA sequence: TGTGCCAGCAGGACGGTGGGAGGGCTAGGCAATGAGCAGTTCTTC. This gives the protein CASRTVGGLGNEQFF.